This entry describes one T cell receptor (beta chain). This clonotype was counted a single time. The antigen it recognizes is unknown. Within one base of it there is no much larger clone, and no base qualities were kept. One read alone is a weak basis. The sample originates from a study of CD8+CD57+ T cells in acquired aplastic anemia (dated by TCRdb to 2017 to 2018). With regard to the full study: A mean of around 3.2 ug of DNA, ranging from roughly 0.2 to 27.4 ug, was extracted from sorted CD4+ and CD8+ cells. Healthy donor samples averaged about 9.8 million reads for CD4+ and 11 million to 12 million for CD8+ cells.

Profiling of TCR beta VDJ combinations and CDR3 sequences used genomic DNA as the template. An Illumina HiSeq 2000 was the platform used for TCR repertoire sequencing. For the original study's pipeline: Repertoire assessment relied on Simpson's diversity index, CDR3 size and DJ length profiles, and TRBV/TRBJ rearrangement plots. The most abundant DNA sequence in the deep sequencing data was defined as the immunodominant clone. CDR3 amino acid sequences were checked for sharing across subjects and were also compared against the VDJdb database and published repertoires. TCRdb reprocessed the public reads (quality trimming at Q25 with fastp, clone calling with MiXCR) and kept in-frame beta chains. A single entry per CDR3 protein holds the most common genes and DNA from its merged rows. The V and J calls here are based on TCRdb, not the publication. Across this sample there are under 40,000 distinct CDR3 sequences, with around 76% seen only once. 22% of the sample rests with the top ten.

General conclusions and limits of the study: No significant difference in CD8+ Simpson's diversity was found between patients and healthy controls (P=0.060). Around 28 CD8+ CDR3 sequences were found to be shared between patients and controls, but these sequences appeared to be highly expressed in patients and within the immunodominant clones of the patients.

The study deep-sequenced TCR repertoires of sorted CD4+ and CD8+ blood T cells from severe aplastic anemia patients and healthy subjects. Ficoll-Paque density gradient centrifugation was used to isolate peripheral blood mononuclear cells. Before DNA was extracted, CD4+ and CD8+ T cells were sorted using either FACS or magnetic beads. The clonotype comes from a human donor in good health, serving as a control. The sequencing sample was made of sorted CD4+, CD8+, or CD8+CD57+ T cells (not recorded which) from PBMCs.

The CDR3 here reads CAINGQDSYEQYF. The bases are TGTGCCATCAACGGACAGGACTCCTACGAGCAGTACTTC. The rearrangement joined TRBV6-2 or TRBV6-3 to TRBJ2-7; TRBD1 lines up with 7 middle nucleotides. V and J are trimmed by 10 bases and 0 bases, and the gene matches miss 6 bases of the junction. The germline V gene provides CDR1 MNHEY and CDR2 SVGEGT. Counted from cysteine to phenylalanine, this CDR3 has 13 amino acids. Just the 39-base CDR3 DNA is kept, in frame starting at base 1.